Listed below are T cell receptor beta chains from one sample, sequenced in a study of blood T cell repertoires in COVID-19. Sequencing used immunoSEQ multiplex PCR; TCRdb keeps in-frame clones, though not all of them. The table shows roughly 250,000 clones, with over 65% occurring only once. The sequenced material came from peripheral blood. The origin of the receptors is a woman of 80 years or more with acute or convalescent COVID-19. Both conserved end residues are part of each CDR3. The D gene is left open where the match is weak.

d_gene: .
j_gene: TRBJ1-1
v_gene: TRBV3-1/TRBV3-2
CDR3aa: CASSQVAGTEAFF

d_gene: TRBD1
j_gene: TRBJ2-3
v_gene: TRBV5-1
CDR3aa: CASSAGTGGTDTQYF

d_gene: .
j_gene: TRBJ1-3
v_gene: TRBV11-2
CDR3aa: CASSLSPGNTIYF

d_gene: TRBD2
j_gene: TRBJ2-5
v_gene: TRBV6-6
CDR3aa: CASGREETQYF

d_gene: TRBD2
j_gene: TRBJ2-7
v_gene: TRBV7-9
CDR3aa: CASSFSGSSYEQYF

d_gene: .
j_gene: TRBJ2-6
v_gene: TRBV7-8
CDR3aa: CASSLTDRATSSGANVLTF

d_gene: TRBD2
j_gene: TRBJ2-5
v_gene: TRBV9
CDR3aa: CASSVAGLAAGQETQYF

d_gene: TRBD2
j_gene: TRBJ2-2
v_gene: TRBV4-1
CDR3aa: CASSQAPLAGGSGELFF

d_gene: .
j_gene: TRBJ1-6
v_gene: TRBV6-5
CDR3aa: CASSYHDSGGNSPLHF

d_gene: TRBD1
j_gene: TRBJ2-7
v_gene: TRBV6-5
CDR3aa: CASSRGQGNQYF

d_gene: .
j_gene: TRBJ2-3
v_gene: TRBV7-5
CDR3aa: CARSLPGTGPTDTQYF

d_gene: TRBD2
j_gene: TRBJ2-3
v_gene: TRBV10-2
CDR3aa: CASIGSQLAGGRDTQYF

d_gene: .
j_gene: TRBJ1-2
v_gene: TRBV15
CDR3aa: CATSREGRGPNGYTF

d_gene: .
j_gene: TRBJ2-1
v_gene: TRBV11-2
CDR3aa: CASSYRLSSYNEQFF

d_gene: TRBD1
j_gene: TRBJ2-2
v_gene: TRBV5-5
CDR3aa: CASSWGQGTTNTGELFF

d_gene: TRBD1
j_gene: TRBJ2-4
v_gene: TRBV19
CDR3aa: CASSAYRGQGTKNIQYF

d_gene: TRBD2
j_gene: TRBJ2-6
v_gene: TRBV10-1
CDR3aa: CASSGGTSGPSGANVLTF

d_gene: .
j_gene: TRBJ1-1
v_gene: TRBV3-1/TRBV3-2
CDR3aa: CASSLGRQVEAFF

d_gene: TRBD1
j_gene: TRBJ1-6
v_gene: TRBV3-1/TRBV3-2
CDR3aa: CASSQGGTGWNSPLHF

d_gene: TRBD1
j_gene: TRBJ1-1
v_gene: TRBV3-1/TRBV3-2
CDR3aa: CASSGIQGDTEAFF

d_gene: .
j_gene: TRBJ2-6
v_gene: TRBV3-1/TRBV3-2
CDR3aa: CASSLRSQAGANVLTF